The 20 T cell receptor beta chains below were found in one sample sequenced in a study of cytomegalovirus exposure and HLA in healthy donors. Data came from immunoSEQ multiplex PCR; TCRdb stores just in-frame clones and leaves some out. The sample gives 110,000 to 150,000 clones, 86% of which show up once; under 3% is in the top ten. The source material was PBMCs. These receptors were taken from a man between 18 and 29 years old in good health and CMV-seronegative.

V gene TRBV6-6 combines with J gene TRBJ2-7; 10 bases are shared with TRBD1. The CDR3 consists of 13 residues. V lost 8 bases, J lost 3 bases, and 4 bases stayed unmatched. The germline V gene has CDR1 MNHNY and CDR2 SVGAGI (reference sequence). CDR3 residues: CASAGTGVYEQYF. Here the CDR3 DNA reads TGTGCCAGCGCAGGGACAGGGGTCTACGAGCAGTACTTC.

This clone has a single count. V usage is TRBV5-4 and J usage is TRBJ2-6; D gene uncertain. From germline, CDR1 is SGHNT and CDR2 YYREEE (reference sequence). The CDR3 extends over 13 amino acids. Trimming shortened V by 5 bases and J by 0 bases, and 3 bases separated the two germline ends. CDR3 sequence: CASSYSGANVLTF. In DNA form, the CDR3 reads TGTGCCAGCAGTTACTCTGGGGCCAACGTCCTGACTTTC.

V gene TRBV30 combines with J gene TRBJ1-5; possible D gene TRBD1, 6 bases. V lost 1 base and J 5 bases, leaving 9 bases between the germline ends. The CDR3 is 13 amino acids. The germline gives CDR1 GTSNPN, CDR2 SVGIG (reference sequence). The CDR3 loop reads CAWSGGGDQPQHF. The CDR3 nucleotides are TGTGCCTGGAGTGGTGGGGGCGATCAGCCCCAGCATTTT.

This chain's CDR3 is CASSPRDRDVYGYTF. The CDR3 DNA is TGTGCCAGTAGCCCCCGGGACAGGGATGTCTATGGCTACACCTTC. The chain recombines TRBV19 with TRBJ1-2, with TRBD1 identical over 9 bases. V lost 6 bases, J lost 4 bases, and 9 bases stayed unmatched. This CDR3 is 15 amino acids long. The germline V gene has CDR1 LNHDA and CDR2 SQIVND (reference sequence).

The J gene is TRBJ2-1, the V gene TRBV6-5, with D perhaps matching TRBD1 (6 bases). With 5 bases removed from V and 4 bases from J, the gap between germline ends came to 12 bases. CDR3 length equals 14 residues. Per germline, CDR1 MNHEY and CDR2 SVGAGI. The DNA of the CDR3 is TGTGCCAGCAGTGGGACACTCACTTACAATGAGCAGTTCTTC. Translation: CASSGTLTYNEQFF.

The chain links TRBV6-5 to TRBJ2-1, with a weak D call TRBD2 (6 bases). The ends were cut back, 5 bases at V and 10 bases at J, with 21 bases in the middle. Germline loops: CDR1 MNHEY, CDR2 SVGAGI. The CDR3 runs 15 residues. CDR3 nucleotides: TGTGCCAGCAGTAAGTCCGGGACTCCGGTTAAGGAGCAGTTCTTC. Protein sequence: CASSKSGTPVKEQFF.

This clone was detected once. The chain joins TRBV18 to TRBJ2-5, with D perhaps matching TRBD2 (6 bases). Trimming shortened V by 2 bases and J by 0 bases, and 13 bases separated the two germline ends. CDR1 and CDR2 (germline): KGHSH, LQKENI. The CDR3 is made up of 16 amino acids. CDR3 sequence reads: CASSPYASADQETQYF. CDR3 coding DNA: TGTGCCAGCTCACCATATGCTAGCGCAGACCAAGAGACCCAGTACTTC.

The V and J genes are TRBV7-6 and TRBJ2-7; no clear D gene. Germline V gene lookup returns CDR1 SGHVS and CDR2 FNYEAQ. The germline V and J ends were trimmed by 1 base and 1 base, with 23 bases remaining between them. This CDR3 contains 19 residues. The DNA for the CDR3 is TGTGCCAGCAGCTTAGATCGGCGGCAGCCTTATCCCGTTTCCTACGAGCAGTACTTC. Translation: CASSLDRRQPYPVSYEQYF.

V gene TRBV5-4 combines with J gene TRBJ1-1; D might be TRBD1 (6 bases). Trimming shortened V by 2 bases and J by 4 bases, and 12 bases separated the two germline ends. The CDR3 contains 14 residues. The germline CDR1 and CDR2 sequences are SGHNT and YYREEE (reference sequence). DNA for the CDR3: TGTGCCAGCAGCTTAGGGGGTGCGTCCACTGAAGCTTTCTTT. Translated: CASSLGGASTEAFF. The variable domain in full, completed from reference TRBV5-4 and TRBJ1-1, reads ETGVTQSPTHLIKTRGQQVTLRCSSQSGHNTVSWYQQALGQGPQFIFQYYREEENGRGNFPPRFSGLQFPNYSSELNVNALELDDSALYLCASSLGGASTEAFFGQGTRLTVV.

This clone was counted a few times. The rearrangement links TRBV6-5 to TRBJ2-1; TRBD2 agrees at 10 bases. Germline assignment: CDR1 MNHEY and CDR2 SVGAGI. This CDR3 region has 14 residues. With V trimmed by 6 bases and J by 4 bases, 3 bases remained unmatched. CDR3 region: CASRRSGGYNEQFF. The CDR3 bases are TGTGCCAGCAGACGTAGCGGGGGGTACAATGAGCAGTTCTTC.

The V and J genes are TRBV15 and TRBJ2-7; 7 bases align to TRBD1. The CDR3 covers 15 residues. Germline V lookup: CDR1 LNHNV, CDR2 YYDKDF (reference sequence). V lost 4 bases, J lost 3 bases, and 9 bases stayed unmatched. In DNA, the CDR3 is TGTGCCACCAGCATCCCGGGACAGTTAAACTACGAGCAGTACTTC. As protein: CATSIPGQLNYEQYF. Together with reference TRBV15 and TRBJ2-7, the CDR3 gives the full variable domain: DAMVIQNPRYQVTQFGKPVTLSCSQTLNHNVMYWYQQKSSQAPKLLFHYYDKDFNNEADTPDNFQSRRPNTSFCFLDIRSPGLGDTAMYLCATSIPGQLNYEQYFGPGTRLTVT.

This clone has a handful of counts. DNA of the CDR3: TGTGCCAGCTCACCTCCACCGGTCGACAATGAGCAGTTCTTC. Its protein product is CASSPPPVDNEQFF. The chain has TRBV18 and TRBJ2-1; D is ambiguous. Germline CDR1 is KGHSH and CDR2 is LQKENI. The V end lost 3 bases, the J end lost 5 bases, and 11 bases lay between the germline ends. The CDR3 consists of 14 residues.

The rearrangement joins TRBV2 to TRBJ2-2, with 7 nucleotides matching TRBD1. The CDR3 is made up of 15 amino acids. The V gene's germline CDR1 is SNHLY and CDR2 FYNNEI. V lost 4 bases, J lost 1 base, and 3 bases stayed unmatched. In DNA form, the CDR3 reads TGTGCCAGCAGTGCACGACAGGGGAACACCGGGGAGCTGTTTTTT. Its protein product is CASSARQGNTGELFF.

The chain couples TRBV11-2 to TRBJ2-1; D uncertain. The germline CDR1 and CDR2 sequences are SGHAT and FQNNGV. V was trimmed by 1 base and J by 3 bases, leaving 7 bases between them. The CDR3 is 14 amino acids. The CDR3 DNA reads TGTGCCAGCAGCTTAGGTGGCAGCTACAATGAGCAGTTCTTC. It encodes CASSLGGSYNEQFF. The variable domain in full, completed from reference TRBV11-2 and TRBJ2-1, reads EAGVAQSPRYKIIEKRQSVAFWCNPISGHATLYWYQQILGQGPKLLIQFQNNGVVDDSQLPKDRFSAERLKGVDSTLKIQPAKLEDSAVYLCASSLGGSYNEQFFGPGTRLTVL.

This clone was seen just once. The rearrangement links TRBV28 to TRBJ2-1; D gene uncertain. V lost 1 base, J lost 8 bases, and 12 bases lay in between. Germline V gene lookup returns CDR1 MDHEN and CDR2 SYDVKM. The CDR3 is 14 amino acids. The CDR3 is CASSLLTLQDEQFF. CDR3 nucleotides: TGTGCCAGCAGTTTATTGACACTCCAAGATGAGCAGTTCTTC.

The rearrangement links TRBV18 to TRBJ2-1, with 8 bases that match TRBD2. Unmatched junction bases numbered 3, after V lost 4 bases and J lost 10 bases. CDR3 length equals 12 residues. From germline, CDR1 is KGHSH and CDR2 LQKENI. The chain's CDR3 is CASSLRLAEQFF. DNA for the CDR3: TGTGCCAGCTCACTCCGACTAGCGGAGCAGTTCTTC.

The chain has TRBV4-3 and TRBJ2-7; 12 bases align to TRBD2. The germline gives CDR1 LGHNA, CDR2 YSLEER. Trimming removed 2 bases from V and 5 bases from J; junction bases left unmatched: 1. This CDR3 comprises 14 residues. The DNA for the CDR3 is TGCGCCAGCAGCCAAAGACTAGCGGGAGACGAGCAGTACTTC. Translated: CASSQRLAGDEQYF.

This chain connects TRBV6-5 to TRBJ1-5, with a possible D match to TRBD1 (6 bases). The CDR3 loop spans 15 amino acids. Trimming pared 6 bases from V and 0 bases from J, leaving 12 bases between. CDR1 is MNHEY, CDR2 SVGAGI, per germline. The CDR3 spells CASSLTGHSNQPQHF. The CDR3 coding sequence is TGTGCCAGCAGCTTGACAGGACATAGCAATCAGCCCCAGCATTTT.

V gene TRBV7-2 combines with J gene TRBJ1-6; TRBD1 agrees at 7 bases. V dropped 5 bases and J dropped 0; count of bases not matched to a gene: 4. The germline gives CDR1 SGHTA, CDR2 FQGNSA. CDR3 length: 16 residues. The CDR3 loop reads CASSIDRASYNSPLHF. The CDR3 coding sequence is TGTGCCAGCAGCATCGACAGGGCCTCCTATAATTCACCCCTCCACTTT.

J is TRBJ2-7 and V is TRBV6-1; D not certain. This CDR3 has 12 residues. The germline V gene encodes CDR1 MNHNS and CDR2 SASEGT. V lost 4 bases and J 3 bases, leaving 7 bases between the germline ends. As DNA, the CDR3 is TGTGCCAGCAGTGTAGGCGGCTACGAGCAGTACTTC. It translates to CASSVGGYEQYF.